What follows are 29 T cell receptor beta chains derived from one specimen sequenced in a study of early T cells in non-severe SARS-CoV-2 infection. TCRdb redid the calling of the 5' RACE reads with MiXCR, one entry per CDR3 protein. This table holds 46,000 or so distinct CDR3 sequences, approximately 13% found once. Sequencing input: whole blood. Receptor source: an adult who was a healthcare worker with PCR-confirmed SARS-CoV-2 infection or an uninfected control (not recorded which).

This clonotype was recorded at least ten times. This chain links TRBV7-9 with TRBJ1-2; no clear D. CDR1 is SEHNR, CDR2 FQNEAQ, per germline (reference sequence). Trimming cost V 4 bases and J 3 bases, with 12 bases left between them. The CDR3 spans 14 residues. The CDR3: CASSYFPLDYGYTF. The CDR3, as DNA: TGTGCCAGCAGCTACTTTCCTCTGGACTATGGCTACACCTTC.

This clonotype was recorded a few times. The chain combines TRBV20-1 with TRBJ2-3; 10 nucleotides align to TRBD2. The CDR3 length is 15 residues. Germline CDR1 DFQATT, CDR2 SNEGSKA (reference sequence). Germline trimming cut 6 bases from V and 5 bases from J; bases unmatched to any gene: 11. The CDR3 DNA reads TGCAGTGCCCCACGGGCGACTAGCGGGCGAGATACGCAGTATTTT. The encoded protein is CSAPRATSGRDTQYF.

This clonotype was found many times. This chain uses TRBV12-3 or TRBV12-4 with TRBJ1-2, with D possibly matching TRBD1 (5 bases). This CDR3 comprises 13 residues. V was clipped by 0 bases and J by 5 bases, with 7 bases between them. Written as DNA, the CDR3 is TGTGCCAGCAGTTTAGCGGACATTTATGGCTACACCTTC. It specifies CASSLADIYGYTF.

In its sample, this clonotype was seen many times. The V call is TRBV25-1, the J call TRBJ2-6; 7 positions agree with TRBD1. J gave up 2 bases and V 5 bases, and 3 bases lay outside the gene matches. The germline CDR1 and CDR2 sequences are MGHDK and SYGVNS. The CDR3 loop spans 15 amino acids. The CDR3: CASSRQGAGANVLTF. The CDR3 DNA reads TGTGCCAGCAGTCGACAGGGTGCTGGGGCCAACGTCCTGACTTTC.

This sequence joins TRBV5-1 and TRBJ1-1; D uncertain. The germline V gene encodes CDR1 SGHRS and CDR2 YFSETQ. V dropped 0 bases and J dropped 0 bases, with 3 bases sitting between them. The CDR3 contains 13 residues. The DNA for the CDR3 is TGCGCCAGCAGCTTGGACGTGAACACTGAAGCTTTCTTT. Its translation is CASSLDVNTEAFF.

The sample holds a few counts of this clonotype. The chain carries TRBV4-1 and TRBJ2-1; 7 positions agree with TRBD2. Per germline, CDR1 MGHRA and CDR2 YSYEKL. After removal of 4 bases from V and 3 bases from J, the junction contained 9 bases not matched to a gene. This CDR3 has 16 residues. In DNA form, the CDR3 reads TGCGCCAGCAGCCCCCCCGCGGGAGAAGGCTACAATGAGCAGTTCTTC. It is translated as CASSPPAGEGYNEQFF.

This clonotype was seen many times. The CDR3: CSVAPTTGGSSTEAFF. The CDR3 bases are TGCAGCGTTGCCCCTACGACAGGGGGAAGCAGCACTGAAGCTTTCTTT. The chain links TRBV29-1 to TRBJ1-1; 9 nucleotides match TRBD1. Germline CDR1 is SQVTM and CDR2 is ANQGSEA. The CDR3 runs to 16 residues. The trim removed 4 bases at V and 4 bases at J, leaving 13 bases unmatched.

V and J are TRBV7-3 and TRBJ2-2, with 8 bases fitting TRBD1. The germline V gene has CDR1 SGHTA and CDR2 FQGTGA. The CDR3 length is 14 residues. V shed 5 bases, J shed 7 bases, and the junction held 6 bases outside the gene matches. DNA for the CDR3: TGTGCCAGCAGCCCAGACAGGGGATACGGGGAGCTGTTTTTT. Protein product: CASSPDRGYGELFF.

This clonotype was seen more than once but under ten times. V usage is TRBV28 and J usage is TRBJ2-3; D could derive from TRBD1 or TRBD2 (6 bases each). Trimming left V 5 bases short and J 2 bases short, with 14 bases between. The CDR3 consists of 15 residues. CDR1 and CDR2 (germline): MDHEN, SYDVKM. DNA for the CDR3: TGTGCCAGCAGTCCCGGAGGGGGGCCCACAGATACGCAGTATTTT. As protein: CASSPGGGPTDTQYF. Filled out from reference TRBV28 and TRBJ2-3, the complete variable domain reads DVKVTQSSRYLVKRTGEKVFLECVQDMDHENMFWYRQDPGLGLRLIYFSYDVKMKEKGDIPEGYSVSREKKERFSLILESASTNQTSMYLCASSPGGGPTDTQYFGPGTRLTVL.

This clonotype was recorded many times. The chain is built from TRBV3-1 and TRBJ1-1; 7 bases map to TRBD1. This CDR3 contains 17 residues. CDR1 and CDR2 from the germline V gene are LGHDT and YNNKEL (reference sequence). Trimming cost V 10 bases and J 1 base; bases outside gene matches: 18. In DNA form, the CDR3 reads TGTGCCACCACACAACTTACACAGGGGTCCAGGAACACTGAAGCTTTCTTT. This sequence encodes CATTQLTQGSRNTEAFF. The variable domain in full, completed from reference TRBV3-1 and TRBJ1-1, reads DTAVSQTPKYLVTQMGNDKSIKCEQNLGHDTMYWYKQDSKKFLKIMFSYNNKELIINETVPNRFSPKSPDKAHLNLHINSLELGDSAVYFCATTQLTQGSRNTEAFFGQGTRLTVV.

This clonotype was found many times. The chain carries TRBV6-1 and TRBJ1-1; D uncertain. The CDR3 totals 13 residues. Trimming took off 3 bases at V and 3 bases at J, with 8 bases between the two ends. Germline CDR1 MNHNS, CDR2 SASEGT. This CDR3 is CASSDTAYTEAFF. Written as DNA, the CDR3 is TGTGCCAGCAGTGATACAGCCTACACTGAAGCTTTCTTT.

This clonotype has only a few counts. The chain has TRBV20-1 and TRBJ2-1; possible D gene TRBD2, 5 bases. Germline values: CDR1 DFQATT, CDR2 SNEGSKA (reference sequence). CDR3 size: 14 residues. V lost 7 bases and J 3 bases, leaving 16 bases between the germline ends. The CDR3 is CSVIGSVNYNEQFF. CDR3 DNA sequence: TGCAGTGTAATAGGGAGCGTTAACTACAATGAGCAGTTCTTC.

This clonotype has a count of ten or more. V usage is TRBV28 and J usage is TRBJ1-5; 8 nucleotides agree with TRBD1. The CDR3 sequence is 15 residues long. Looked up from germline, CDR1 is MDHEN and CDR2 is SYDVKM. With 6 bases clipped from V and 2 bases from J, the junction kept 6 bases outside the gene matches. As DNA, the CDR3 is TGTGCCAGCAGACCCACAGGGGGTGGCAATCAGCCCCAGCATTTT. It encodes CASRPTGGGNQPQHF.

This clonotype was recorded at least ten times. The V call is TRBV6-2 or TRBV6-3, the J call TRBJ1-3; no clear D. The germline gives CDR1 MNHEY, CDR2 SVGEGT. The CDR3 sequence is 12 residues long. V lost 2 bases and J lost 5, with 4 bases in between. The CDR3 DNA sequence: TGTGCCAGCAGTTACGGCAGAAACACCATATATTTT. This encodes CASSYGRNTIYF.

This clonotype was found a few times. The V call is TRBV28, the J call TRBJ2-5, with D unclear. V lost 1 base and J lost 4, with 1 base in between. Germline CDR1 is MDHEN and CDR2 is SYDVKM. The CDR3 sequence is 11 residues long. The CDR3 protein is CASSLSETQYF. CDR3 coding DNA: TGTGCCAGCAGTTTATCAGAGACCCAGTACTTC.

The genes are TRBV5-1 and TRBJ2-2; unclear D gene. V gave up 0 bases and J gave up 3 bases, with 3 bases separating them. Germline-derived CDR1 and CDR2 are SGHRS and YFSETQ. The CDR3 consists of 13 residues. CDR3 loop: CASSLAYTGELFF. The CDR3 DNA follows: TGCGCCAGCAGCTTGGCTTACACCGGGGAGCTGTTTTTT.

The rearrangement joins TRBV20-1 to TRBJ2-1; D possibly corresponds to TRBD2 (6 bases). V lost 3 bases and J lost 4, with 10 bases in between. This CDR3 has 13 residues. Germline CDR1 and CDR2: DFQATT and SNEGSKA (reference sequence). The CDR3 nucleotides are TGCAGTGCTAGGTCTAGCGCATACAATGAGCAGTTCTTC. Residues: CSARSSAYNEQFF.

This clonotype was detected only a few times. The chain joins TRBV6-1 to TRBJ2-1, with D perhaps TRBD1 or TRBD2 (6 bases each). Germline V CDR1 and CDR2: MNHNS, SASEGT. V lost 5 bases, J lost 15 bases, and 20 bases lay in between. This CDR3 has 13 amino acids. CDR3 region: CASSSSGGRSLFF. CDR3 sequence (DNA): TGTGCCAGCAGTTCTTCTGGGGGGCGGTCGCTGTTCTTC.

There are a few counts of this clonotype. This CDR3 is CSASLRNSPLHF. CDR3 in DNA: TGCAGTGCTAGCCTCCGAAATTCACCCCTCCACTTT. The rearrangement links TRBV20-1 to TRBJ1-6; D call uncertain. V lost 3 bases and J 7 bases, leaving 7 bases between the germline ends. CDR3 length equals 12 residues. Looked up from germline, CDR1 is DFQATT and CDR2 is SNEGSKA (reference sequence).

Only a few counts were recorded for this clonotype. V and J are TRBV4-1 and TRBJ1-1; no clear D. Germline loops: CDR1 MGHRA, CDR2 YSYEKL. The ends were cut back, 6 bases at V and 4 bases at J, with 15 bases in the middle. The CDR3 consists of 14 residues. CDR3 region: CASRHTDLGTEAFF. The CDR3 coding sequence is TGCGCCAGCAGACATACAGACCTGGGCACTGAAGCTTTCTTT.

The rearrangement uses TRBV6-5 and TRBJ2-7; possibly TRBD1 or TRBD2 for D (5 bases each). V was cut by 2 bases and J by 0 bases, with 11 bases left in between. The germline CDR1 and CDR2 sequences are MNHEY and SVGAGI. This CDR3 contains 15 residues. CDR3 region: CASSYGRGSSYEQYF. CDR3 nucleotides: TGTGCCAGCAGTTACGGTCGGGGCAGCTCCTACGAGCAGTACTTC.

The chain uses TRBV29-1 and TRBJ1-1, with 7 bases matching TRBD1. V shed 7 bases, J shed 4 bases, and the junction held 6 bases outside the gene matches. CDR3 size: 12 residues. Germline V gene lookup returns CDR1 SQVTM and CDR2 ANQGSEA. The CDR3 DNA reads as TGCAGCGCGGATGGACAGGCCACTGAAGCTTTCTTT. Its translation is CSADGQATEAFF.

This clonotype has more than one count but fewer than ten. V and J are TRBV6-6 and TRBJ1-2; TRBD1 aligns across 11 bases. The CDR3 length is 15 residues. J gave up 6 bases and V 5 bases, and 8 bases lay outside the gene matches. From germline, CDR1 is MNHNY and CDR2 SVGAGI (reference sequence). This CDR3 is CASSLTDRGLHGYTF. Written as DNA, the CDR3 is TGTGCCAGCAGTCTTACGGACAGGGGGCTGCATGGCTACACCTTC.

This clonotype was detected a few times. The chain employs TRBV29-1 and TRBJ2-4, with D maybe TRBD1 (5 bases). This CDR3 spans 11 amino acids. The germline V and J ends were trimmed by 4 bases and 6 bases, with 7 bases remaining between them. In germline, CDR1 is SQVTM, CDR2 ANQGSEA. CDR3 nucleotides: TGCAGCGTTGTTGACAGAAACATTCAGTACTTC. Translation gives CSVVDRNIQYF.

This chain links TRBV7-3 with TRBJ2-1, with 10 bases lining up with TRBD2. Trimming at V came to 3 bases and at J to 3 bases, leaving 2 bases not matched to a gene. This CDR3 contains 15 residues. Germline CDR1 SGHTA, CDR2 FQGTGA. The CDR3 DNA reads TGTGCCAGCAGCTTGCAGCGGGAGGGCTACAATGAGCAGTTCTTC. This codes for CASSLQREGYNEQFF.

This clonotype was picked up one time. One junction end does not reproduce the germline sequence, and a read error may be involved. The chain recombines TRBV5-8 with TRBJ2-5; 7 bases are shared with TRBD1. The CDR3 length is 14 residues. Per germline, CDR1 SGHTS and CDR2 YDEGEE. This CDR3 is CVSSLRQGQETQYF. CDR3 coding DNA: TGTGTCAGCAGCTTGAGACAGGGCCAAGAGACCCAGTACTTC.

This clonotype came up many times. The chain carries TRBV6-2 or TRBV6-3 and TRBJ2-7; TRBD1 agrees at 9 bases. Per the germline V gene, CDR1 is MNHEY and CDR2 is SVGEGT. The trim removed 6 bases at V and 2 bases at J, leaving 5 bases unmatched. CDR3 size: 14 residues. The chain's CDR3 is CASSERDRAYEQYF. CDR3 sequence (DNA): TGTGCCAGCAGCGAACGGGACAGGGCCTACGAGCAGTACTTC.

The chain employs TRBV20-1 and TRBJ1-6, with D hard to call. The CDR3 is 14 amino acids. Germline V gene lookup returns CDR1 DFQATT and CDR2 SNEGSKA (reference sequence). The V and J ends lost 2 bases and 8 bases respectively, with 13 bases between them. The CDR3 DNA is TGCAGTGCTAGAATCGCCAGGCAGGATTCACCCCTCCACTTT. Translation gives CSARIARQDSPLHF.

This clonotype was recorded many times. The chain combines TRBV6-5 with TRBJ1-2, with 9 nucleotides matching TRBD1. CDR3 length equals 18 residues. The trim removed 2 bases at V and 0 bases at J, leaving 10 bases unmatched. Germline V lookup: CDR1 MNHEY, CDR2 SVGAGI. Written as DNA, the CDR3 is TGTGCCAGCAGTTACCTAGGACAGGGGCGAGGAGCTAACTATGGCTACACCTTC. As protein: CASSYLGQGRGANYGYTF.